These 8 T cell receptor beta chains share one sample of origin, sequenced in a study of cytomegalovirus exposure and HLA in healthy donors. PCR employed 60 Vbeta and 13 Jbeta primers. Some clones are missing from TCRdb's copy, which holds only in-frame ones; the method was immunoSEQ multiplex PCR. The sample consists of around 96,000 clones, under 65% of them appearing once. Sequencing was performed on PBMCs. These receptors originate from a man aged 60-69 years in good health and CMV-seronegative.

This clone was counted a few times. V and J are TRBV6-5 and TRBJ1-2, with D possibly matching TRBD1 (6 bases). This CDR3 is 14 amino acids long. Germline V lookup: CDR1 MNHEY, CDR2 SVGAGI. V was pared by 6 bases and J by 3 bases, with 14 bases between. The DNA of the CDR3 is TGTGCCAGCAGACCCGGGACAATCGACTATGGCTACACCTTC. Protein sequence: CASRPGTIDYGYTF.

This chain connects TRBV5-1 to TRBJ1-4; D unresolved. The V gene lost 5 bases and the J gene lost 1 base, with 9 bases spanning the gap. The germline V gene has CDR1 SGHRS and CDR2 YFSETQ. The CDR3 loop spans 14 amino acids. The CDR3 nucleotides read TGCGCCAGCAGGACTAAGCTAACTAATGAAAAACTGTTTTTT. Translating it yields CASRTKLTNEKLFF.

The chain uses TRBV5-4 and TRBJ2-1, with D perhaps TRBD1 (6 bases). The CDR3 covers 15 residues. Trimming cost V 7 bases and J 0 bases, with 14 bases left between them. The germline CDR1 and CDR2 sequences are SGHNT and YYREEE (reference sequence). CDR3 residues: CASLKTGGSYNEQFF. CDR3 DNA sequence: TGTGCCAGCTTGAAGACAGGAGGCTCCTACAATGAGCAGTTCTTC. Full variable domain (rest looked up from reference TRBV5-4 and TRBJ2-1): ETGVTQSPTHLIKTRGQQVTLRCSSQSGHNTVSWYQQALGQGPQFIFQYYREEENGRGNFPPRFSGLQFPNYSSELNVNALELDDSALYLCASLKTGGSYNEQFFGPGTRLTVL.

This sequence joins TRBV7-2 and TRBJ2-3; D call uncertain. Germline CDR1 reads SGHTA; CDR2 reads FQGNSA. Between the trimmed V and J ends, which lost 5 bases and 2 bases, there was a span of 5 bases. This CDR3 has 12 amino acids. The CDR3, as DNA: TGTGCCAGCAGCCCATCCACAGATACGCAGTATTTT. Its protein is CASSPSTDTQYF.

The rearrangement links TRBV7-6 to TRBJ2-1; 8 nucleotides agree with TRBD2. Germline V gene sequence: CDR1 SGHVS, CDR2 FNYEAQ. The CDR3 consists of 13 residues. V was pared by 2 bases and J by 9 bases, with 3 bases of the junction left unmatched. CDR3 bases: TGTGCCAGCAGCTTAACACTAGCGGCTGAGCAGTTCTTC. Amino acid sequence: CASSLTLAAEQFF.

The V and J genes are TRBV29-1 and TRBJ1-2; D remains unclear. CDR3 length: 13 amino acids. Trimming shortened V by 6 bases and J by 3 bases, and 14 bases separated the two germline ends. Germline CDR1 SQVTM, CDR2 ANQGSEA. CDR3 amino acids: CSVENREDYGYTF. CDR3 bases: TGCAGCGTCGAGAACCGGGAGGACTATGGCTACACCTTC.

This clone was counted between two and nine times. The chain has TRBV5-4 and TRBJ2-2, with TRBD2 matching 14 bases. Germline assignment: CDR1 SGHNT and CDR2 YYREEE (reference sequence). The CDR3 covers 17 residues. V shed 4 bases, J shed 7 bases, and the junction held 9 bases outside the gene matches. Here the CDR3 reads CASSTGTSGSMVGELFF. In DNA, the CDR3 is TGTGCCAGCAGCACAGGGACTAGCGGGAGTATGGTCGGGGAGCTGTTTTTT. The complete variable domain, with remaining parts taken from reference TRBV5-4 and TRBJ2-2, reads ETGVTQSPTHLIKTRGQQVTLRCSSQSGHNTVSWYQQALGQGPQFIFQYYREEENGRGNFPPRFSGLQFPNYSSELNVNALELDDSALYLCASSTGTSGSMVGELFFGEGSRLTVL.

This clone showed up just a few times. Other DNA variants within this sample encode the same CDR3. This chain links TRBV5-1 with TRBJ2-3; TRBD2 matches at 12 bases. This CDR3 has 15 residues. Per germline, CDR1 SGHRS and CDR2 YFSETQ. V shed 2 bases, J shed 3 bases, and the junction held 1 base outside the gene matches. The CDR3 is CASSFGTSGTDTQYF. DNA of the CDR3: TGCGCCAGCAGCTTTGGGACTAGCGGGACAGATACGCAGTATTTT. Full variable domain (missing parts from reference TRBV5-1 and TRBJ2-3): KAGVTQTPRYLIKTRGQQVTLSCSPISGHRSVSWYQQTPGQGLQFLFEYFSETQRNKGNFPGRFSGRQFSNSRSEMNVSTLELGDSALYLCASSFGTSGTDTQYFGPGTRLTVL.